This record concerns one T cell receptor beta chain sequence. Its target is unknown. These data are taken from a study of vaccination effects on CD4 cells after COVID-19. Study context: Early after vaccination, and again late, three convalescent patients were sampled. Study results and caveats: Sampling in the study covered few convalescent patients and included no early post-infection timepoints. Spike-reactive clones present post-vaccine in convalescents were predominantly new vaccine-induced clones.

Trimming cost V 0 bases and J 7 bases; bases outside gene matches: 10. The germline V gene encodes CDR1 MGHRA and CDR2 YSYEKL. This CDR3 contains 17 residues. Before sequencing, viral peptide pools were used by the ViraFEST assay to expand antigen-specific CD4+ T cells. A roughly 10-day culture period preceded the isolation of CD4+ T cells. Convalescent patients had PCR-confirmed SARS-CoV-2 infection between March and December 2020. Vaccination of participants consisted of two doses of either the BNT162b2 or mRNA-1273 vaccine. Here immunoSEQ multiplex PCR was the method, and the copy in TCRdb shows in-frame clones only, minus some. This table has approximately 15,000 clones, around 74% appearing once.

This receptor was taken from a human donor who had a prior SARS-CoV-2 infection. This chain connects TRBV4-1 to TRBJ1-2; 11 nucleotides agree with TRBD1. The sequencing here drew on CD4+ T cells from PBMCs cultured with SARS-CoV-2 spike peptides, taken after COVID-19 vaccination. The CDR3, as DNA: TGCGCCAGCAGCCAAGATCGAGGGACAGGGGGTGCCGGTGGCTACACCTTC. Translated: CASSQDRGTGGAGGYTF.